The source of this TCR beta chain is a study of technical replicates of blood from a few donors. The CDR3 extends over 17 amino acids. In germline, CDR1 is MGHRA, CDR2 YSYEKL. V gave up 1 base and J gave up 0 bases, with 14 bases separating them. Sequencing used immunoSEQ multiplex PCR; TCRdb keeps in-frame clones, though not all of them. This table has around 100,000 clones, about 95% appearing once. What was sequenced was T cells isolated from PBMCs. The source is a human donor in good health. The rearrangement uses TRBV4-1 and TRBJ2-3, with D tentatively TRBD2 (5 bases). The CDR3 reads CASSQGERAASTDTQYF. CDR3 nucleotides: TGCGCCAGCAGCCAAGGTGAGAGGGCGGCTAGCACAGATACGCAGTATTTT.